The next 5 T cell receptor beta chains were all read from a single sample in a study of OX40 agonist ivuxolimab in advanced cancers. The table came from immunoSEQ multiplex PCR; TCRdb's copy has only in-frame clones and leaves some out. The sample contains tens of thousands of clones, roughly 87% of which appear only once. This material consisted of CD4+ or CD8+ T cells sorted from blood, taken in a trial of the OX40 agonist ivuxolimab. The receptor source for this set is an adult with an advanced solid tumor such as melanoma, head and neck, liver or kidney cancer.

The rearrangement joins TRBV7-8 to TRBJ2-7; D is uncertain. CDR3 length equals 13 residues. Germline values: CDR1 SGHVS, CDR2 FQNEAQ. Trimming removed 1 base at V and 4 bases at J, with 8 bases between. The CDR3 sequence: CASSLVWGYEQYF. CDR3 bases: TGTGCCAGCAGCTTAGTGTGGGGATACGAGCAGTACTTC.

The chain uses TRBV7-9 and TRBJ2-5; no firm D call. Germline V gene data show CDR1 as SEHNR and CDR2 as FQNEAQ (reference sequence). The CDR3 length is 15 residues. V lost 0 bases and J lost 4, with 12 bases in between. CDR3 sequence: CASSLARRPLETQYF. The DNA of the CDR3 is TGTGCCAGCAGCTTAGCTCGACGCCCTCTAGAGACCCAGTACTTC. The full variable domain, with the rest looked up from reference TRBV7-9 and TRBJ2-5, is DTGVSQNPRHKITKRGQNVTFRCDPISEHNRLYWYRQTLGQGPEFLTYFQNEAQLEKSRLLSDRFSAERPKGSFSTLEIQRTEQGDSAMYLCASSLARRPLETQYFGPGTRLLVL.

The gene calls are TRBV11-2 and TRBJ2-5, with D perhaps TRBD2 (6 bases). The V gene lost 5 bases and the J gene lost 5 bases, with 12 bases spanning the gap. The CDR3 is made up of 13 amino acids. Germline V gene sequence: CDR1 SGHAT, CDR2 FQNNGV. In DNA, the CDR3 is TGTGCCAGCAGCCAGAGACTAGTGGAGACCCAGTACTTC. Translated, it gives CASSQRLVETQYF. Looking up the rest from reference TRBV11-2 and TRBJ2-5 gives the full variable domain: EAGVAQSPRYKIIEKRQSVAFWCNPISGHATLYWYQQILGQGPKLLIQFQNNGVVDDSQLPKDRFSAERLKGVDSTLKIQPAKLEDSAVYLCASSQRLVETQYFGPGTRLLVL.

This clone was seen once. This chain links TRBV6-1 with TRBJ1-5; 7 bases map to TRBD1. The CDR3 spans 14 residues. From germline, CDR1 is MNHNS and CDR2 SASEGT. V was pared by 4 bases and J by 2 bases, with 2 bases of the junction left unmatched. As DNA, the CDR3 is TGTGCCAGCAGTGGAGACAGGGGCAATCAGCCCCAGCATTTT. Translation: CASSGDRGNQPQHF.

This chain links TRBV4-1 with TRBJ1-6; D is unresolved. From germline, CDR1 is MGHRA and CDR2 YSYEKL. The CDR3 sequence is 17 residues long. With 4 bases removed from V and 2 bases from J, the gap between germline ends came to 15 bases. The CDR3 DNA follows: TGCGCCAGCAGCCTTGGGTCAATAGGGACCTATAATTCACCCCTCCACTTT. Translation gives CASSLGSIGTYNSPLHF.